This entry lists 11 T cell receptor beta chains sequenced from one sample in a study of T cell repertoires in cytomegalovirus infection. Each CDR3 protein is one row after TCRdb ran MiXCR on the reads. In the table there are some 350,000 distinct CDR3 sequences, roughly 34% of which are singletons. Antigens of these TCRs are unknown. Sequenced material: cultured PBMCs, taken from culture after CMV antigen stimulation. The source is a human donor in good health (CMV status not recorded). Some clones in this sample may be carry-over from other donors' samples.

The rearrangement links TRBV7-2 to TRBJ2-7, with 7 positions matching TRBD1. The V and J ends lost 7 bases and 3 bases, in that order; junction bases with no gene match: 9. The CDR3 runs 14 residues. CDR1 and CDR2 (germline): SGHTA, FQGNSA. DNA for the CDR3: TGTGCCAGCACAAACCCGACAGGGAACTACGAGCAGTACTTC. Its protein product is CASTNPTGNYEQYF. Full variable domain (outside the CDR3, taken from reference TRBV7-2 and TRBJ2-7): GAGVSQSPSNKVTEKGKDVELRCDPISGHTALYWYRQSLGQGLEFLIYFQGNSAPDKSGLPSDRFSAERTGGSVSTLTIQRTQQEDSAVYLCASTNPTGNYEQYFGPGTRLTVT.

There are many counts of this clonotype. V gene TRBV12-3 or TRBV12-4 combines with J gene TRBJ2-4; D might be TRBD2 (6 bases). V lost 6 bases and J 8 bases, leaving 14 bases between the germline ends. There are 13 residues in the CDR3. Here the CDR3 reads CASSEGLPYIQYF. The CDR3, as DNA: TGTGCCAGCAGCGAGGGACTCCCCTACATTCAGTACTTC.

This sequence joins TRBV20-1 and TRBJ2-5; 7 nucleotides align to TRBD2. Germline CDR1 DFQATT, CDR2 SNEGSKA (reference sequence). Trimming at V came to 3 bases and at J to 7 bases, leaving 5 bases not matched to a gene. This CDR3 contains 12 residues. CDR3 nucleotide sequence: TGCAGTGCTAGTCGGGAGGTGGGGACCCAGTACTTC. Amino acid sequence: CSASREVGTQYF.

To note about this clonotype: It may be a read error: a sequence one base away is much more abundant. This chain uses TRBV7-8 with TRBJ2-1; D remains unclear. V shed 2 bases and J shed 3 bases, with 11 bases lying between them. CDR1 SGHVS and CDR2 FQNEAQ come from the germline V gene. The CDR3 sequence is 15 residues long. CDR3 protein: CASSLPEQSYNEQFF. The CDR3 DNA is TGTGCCAGCAGCTTACCTGAGCAAAGCTACAATGAGCAGTTCTTC.

A word on this clonotype: Since the CDR3 does not end with the conserved phenylalanine or tryptophan, this likely comes from a read error. The rearrangement links TRBV27 to TRBJ1-1; 11 nucleotides agree with TRBD1. This CDR3 is built from 15 residues. Germline loops: CDR1 MNHEY, CDR2 SMNVEV (reference sequence). After removal of 5 bases from V and 3 bases from J, the junction contained 5 bases not matched to a gene. CDR3 nucleotide sequence: TGTGCCAGCAGTAAGGACAGGGGGCCGTACACTGAAGCTTTCTCT. Residues: CASSKDRGPYTEAFS.

This clonotype was seen more than once but under ten times. CDR3 amino acids: CASGRGAGDTEAFF. The CDR3 nucleotides are TGTGCTAGTGGACGCGGGGCCGGGGACACTGAAGCTTTCTTT. The chain is built from TRBV12-5 and TRBJ1-1; possibly TRBD1 for D (5 bases). The germline gives CDR1 LGHNT, CDR2 FRNRAP. The V gene lost 6 bases and the J gene lost 3 bases, with 14 bases spanning the gap. This CDR3 contains 14 residues.

This rearrangement joins TRBV7-2 to TRBJ2-7, with 11 nucleotides matching TRBD1. Germline assignment: CDR1 SGHTA and CDR2 FQGNSA. The CDR3 is made up of 14 amino acids. J was trimmed by 3 bases and V by 4 bases; bases with no gene match: 2. This chain's CDR3 is CASSWTGGGYEQYF. In nucleotides, the CDR3 is TGTGCCAGCAGCTGGACAGGGGGCGGCTACGAGCAGTACTTC. The full variable domain, with the rest looked up from reference TRBV7-2 and TRBJ2-7, is GAGVSQSPSNKVTEKGKDVELRCDPISGHTALYWYRQSLGQGLEFLIYFQGNSAPDKSGLPSDRFSAERTGGSVSTLTIQRTQQEDSAVYLCASSWTGGGYEQYFGPGTRLTVT.

This clonotype was seen more than once but under ten times. The chain combines TRBV7-2 with TRBJ2-7; TRBD1 agrees at 9 bases. Germline V gives CDR1 SGHTA, CDR2 FQGNSA. With V trimmed by 5 bases and J by 5 bases, 10 bases remained unmatched. The CDR3 covers 15 residues. The CDR3 here is CASSLIGQGSHEQYV. CDR3 DNA: TGTGCCAGCAGCCTAATCGGACAGGGGAGTCACGAGCAGTACGTC.

This clonotype turned up a few times. This sequence joins TRBV11-2 and TRBJ2-3; 11 bases map to TRBD2. CDR3 length equals 19 residues. Per the germline V gene, CDR1 is SGHAT and CDR2 is FQNNGV. Unmatched junction bases numbered 11, after V lost 3 bases and J lost 0 bases. The CDR3 DNA follows: TGTGCCAGCAGCTTGCGAGGTAGCGGGAGGGCACGAAGCACAGATACGCAGTATTTT. Its protein is CASSLRGSGRARSTDTQYF.

This clonotype was observed a handful of times. The V call is TRBV5-4, the J call TRBJ2-1, with D perhaps TRBD2 (6 bases). Trimming pared 5 bases from V and 4 bases from J, leaving 16 bases between. Germline CDR1 SGHNT, CDR2 YYREEE (reference sequence). The CDR3 consists of 15 residues. CDR3 bases: TGTGCCAGCAGGCCACGGCGGGATCGGTACAATGAGCAGTTCTTC. Encoded protein: CASRPRRDRYNEQFF.

The sample holds many counts of this clonotype. This chain links TRBV7-9 with TRBJ2-3; no clear D. Germline CDR1 and CDR2: SEHNR and FQNEAQ (reference sequence). The ends were cut back, 0 bases at V and 4 bases at J, with 5 bases in the middle. This CDR3 is 13 amino acids long. DNA for the CDR3: TGTGCCAGCAGCTTAGCCGCCGCAGATACGCAGTATTTT. Translated: CASSLAAADTQYF.